Listed here are 29 T cell receptor beta chains from one sample, sequenced in a study of cytomegalovirus exposure and HLA in healthy donors. The primer mix had 60 Vbeta and 13 Jbeta primers. Sequencing was performed with immunoSEQ multiplex PCR; in TCRdb, only in-frame clones are kept and a portion is missing. Of 85,000 to 130,000 clones in the sample, more than 70% were seen once. The sample taken for sequencing was PBMCs. These receptors came from a man aged 40-50 years in good health and CMV-seronegative.

The chain uses TRBV6-6 and TRBJ2-7; possible D gene TRBD2, 6 bases. Per germline, CDR1 MNHNY and CDR2 SVGAGI (reference sequence). CDR3 size: 14 residues. The ends were cut back, 6 bases at V and 0 bases at J, with 12 bases in the middle. In DNA, the CDR3 is TGTGCCAGCAGCCTGGGGAGGAGCTCCTACGAGCAGTACTTC. Protein product: CASSLGRSSYEQYF.

CDR3: CASSPLAGNYNEQFF. The DNA for the CDR3 is TGTGCCAGTAGCCCACTAGCGGGGAATTACAATGAGCAGTTCTTC. J is TRBJ2-1 and V is TRBV19; TRBD2 matches 10 bases. CDR1 LNHDA and CDR2 SQIVND come from the germline V gene (reference sequence). V lost 6 bases to trimming and J lost 4 bases; unmatched junction nucleotides: 6. This CDR3 comprises 15 residues.

The chain joins TRBV6-5 to TRBJ2-1, with TRBD2 identical over 9 bases. The CDR3 spans 15 residues. CDR1 is MNHEY and CDR2 is SVGAGI in the germline V gene. With 4 bases clipped from V and 6 bases from J, the junction kept 7 bases outside the gene matches. The CDR3 nucleotides read TGTGCCAGCAGTTGGGTAGCGGGGGAATTCAATGAGCAGTTCTTC. Translated, it gives CASSWVAGEFNEQFF.

This chain joins TRBV2 and TRBJ2-2, with D maybe TRBD2 (6 bases). Trimming shortened V by 5 bases and J by 0 bases, and 13 bases separated the two germline ends. CDR1 and CDR2 (germline): SNHLY, FYNNEI. The CDR3 totals 16 residues. The CDR3 bases are TGTGCCAGCAGTTTCCGGGGGAACGCGAACACCGGGGAGCTGTTTTTT. The encoded protein is CASSFRGNANTGELFF.

The V gene is TRBV27, the J gene TRBJ2-7, with TRBD1 matching over 9 bases. Germline CDR1 MNHEY, CDR2 SMNVEV (reference sequence). V shed 4 bases, J shed 4 bases, and the junction held 5 bases outside the gene matches. CDR3 length: 14 amino acids. The CDR3 spells CASSSRDRVYEQYF. DNA for the CDR3: TGTGCCAGCAGTTCCCGGGACAGGGTATACGAGCAGTACTTC.

V and J are TRBV11-2 and TRBJ2-2; 10 nucleotides agree with TRBD1. Germline V gene sequence: CDR1 SGHAT, CDR2 FQNNGV. With V trimmed by 5 bases and J by 5 bases, 5 bases remained unmatched. The CDR3 contains 15 residues. CDR3 DNA: TGTGCCAGCAGCATCGGACAGGGGGTGACCGGGGAGCTGTTTTTT. Translated, it gives CASSIGQGVTGELFF. Variable domain in full (rest from reference TRBV11-2 and TRBJ2-2): EAGVAQSPRYKIIEKRQSVAFWCNPISGHATLYWYQQILGQGPKLLIQFQNNGVVDDSQLPKDRFSAERLKGVDSTLKIQPAKLEDSAVYLCASSIGQGVTGELFFGEGSRLTVL.

The chain uses TRBV7-9 and TRBJ1-1; 9 bases map to TRBD1. In germline, CDR1 is SEHNR, CDR2 FQNEAQ (reference sequence). V shed 5 bases, J shed 4 bases, and the junction held 2 bases outside the gene matches. The length of the CDR3 is 13 residues. CDR3 coding DNA: TGTGCCAGCAGCGTGACAGGGGGCACTGAAGCTTTCTTT. It encodes CASSVTGGTEAFF.

This clone came up a few times. The chain couples TRBV7-9 to TRBJ1-5; TRBD1 is a possible D gene (5 bases). The CDR3 runs 14 residues. CDR1 and CDR2 (germline): SEHNR, FQNEAQ (reference sequence). V was cut by 6 bases and J by 7 bases, with 16 bases left in between. In nucleotides, the CDR3 is TGTGCCAGCAGTCGAGCGGGGGAGGGCCAGCCCCAGCATTTT. Protein: CASSRAGEGQPQHF.

V and J are TRBV18 and TRBJ1-1; D ambiguous. V was trimmed by 5 bases and J by 2 bases, leaving 6 bases between them. The CDR3 is 12 amino acids. Germline V lookup: CDR1 KGHSH, CDR2 LQKENI. The CDR3 spells CASSTINTEAFF. The CDR3 DNA is TGTGCCAGCTCAACTATTAACACTGAAGCTTTCTTT.

V gene TRBV5-1 combines with J gene TRBJ2-3, with 7 bases aligning to TRBD2. Germline CDR1 SGHRS, CDR2 YFSETQ. This CDR3 comprises 14 residues. V lost 4 bases, J lost 2 bases, and 4 bases stayed unmatched. The CDR3 coding sequence is TGCGCCAGCAGCGGAGCGGGGCCCACAGATACGCAGTATTTT. Translation: CASSGAGPTDTQYF.

The chain links TRBV10-3 to TRBJ2-2; 9 nucleotides agree with TRBD1. The V and J ends lost 6 bases and 5 bases, in that order; junction bases with no gene match: 4. The germline CDR1 and CDR2 sequences are ENHRY and SYGVKD. CDR3 length: 14 amino acids. The CDR3 loop is CAIRGTGLTGELFF. CDR3 DNA: TGTGCCATCAGAGGGACAGGGTTGACCGGGGAGCTGTTTTTT.

This chain links TRBV7-6 with TRBJ2-2; unclear D gene. Germline lookup yields CDR1 SGHVS and CDR2 FNYEAQ. The length of the CDR3 is 13 residues. V lost 6 bases to trimming and J lost 4 bases, with 9 bases between them. CDR3 region: CASSQDTTGELFF. CDR3 DNA: TGTGCCAGCAGTCAAGACACCACCGGGGAGCTGTTTTTT.

V usage is TRBV11-2 and J usage is TRBJ2-1, with D perhaps TRBD1 (6 bases). CDR3 length: 15 amino acids. Per germline, CDR1 SGHAT and CDR2 FQNNGV. The V gene lost 0 bases and the J gene lost 2 bases, with 8 bases spanning the gap. As DNA, the CDR3 is TGTGCCAGCAGCTTAGAACGACAGGCCTACAATGAGCAGTTCTTC. This sequence encodes CASSLERQAYNEQFF.

This chain uses TRBV6-6 with TRBJ2-2, with D possibly TRBD2 on 6 matching bases. CDR1 MNHNY and CDR2 SVGAGI come from the germline V gene (reference sequence). CDR3 size: 14 residues. Trimming left V 6 bases short and J 4 bases short, with 12 bases between. As DNA, the CDR3 is TGTGCCAGCAGGGCGGGACCCAGCACCGGGGAGCTGTTTTTT. Amino acids: CASRAGPSTGELFF.

The V gene is TRBV11-2, the J gene TRBJ2-3; 11 bases match TRBD2. The V segment lost 5 bases and the J segment 5 bases; nucleotides outside the gene matches: 9. Germline values: CDR1 SGHAT, CDR2 FQNNGV. There are 16 residues in the CDR3. CDR3 amino acids: CASSPTTSGGGDTQYF. CDR3 in DNA: TGTGCCAGCAGCCCCACAACTAGCGGGGGTGGAGATACGCAGTATTTT.

The chain couples TRBV10-2 to TRBJ2-3, with 7 bases fitting TRBD2. After removal of 10 bases from V and 0 bases from J, the junction contained 7 bases not matched to a gene. The CDR3 contains 14 residues. CDR1 and CDR2 (germline): WSHSY, SAAADI. CDR3 nucleotide sequence: TGCGCCACCAGAGCGGGGATTAGCACAGATACGCAGTATTTT. It translates to CATRAGISTDTQYF.

In its sample, this clone was seen once. The chain links TRBV6-6 to TRBJ1-4; possible D gene TRBD1, 5 bases. V lost 11 bases and J 8 bases, leaving 18 bases between the germline ends. Germline V gene sequence: CDR1 MNHNY, CDR2 SVGAGI (reference sequence). The CDR3 totals 13 residues. CDR3 protein: CAAGGTLSEKLFF. The CDR3, as DNA: TGTGCCGCGGGGGGGACCCTATCCGAAAAACTGTTTTTT.

The chain couples TRBV7-2 to TRBJ2-5; 7 nucleotides match TRBD2. Germline-derived CDR1 and CDR2 are SGHTA and FQGNSA. The CDR3 extends over 16 amino acids. Trimming cost V 2 bases and J 11 bases; bases outside gene matches: 17. The CDR3 loop reads CASSLYGGSGLWEQYF. CDR3 nucleotide sequence: TGTGCCAGCAGCTTATACGGCGGTAGCGGGTTATGGGAGCAGTACTTC. Full variable domain (remainder filled in from reference TRBV7-2 and TRBJ2-5): GAGVSQSPSNKVTEKGKDVELRCDPISGHTALYWYRQSLGQGLEFLIYFQGNSAPDKSGLPSDRFSAERTGGSVSTLTIQRTQQEDSAVYLCASSLYGGSGLWEQYFGPGTRLLVL.

The gene calls are TRBV5-1 and TRBJ1-1; 7 bases match TRBD1. The CDR3 has 15 residues. Germline V gene sequence: CDR1 SGHRS, CDR2 YFSETQ. The V segment lost 1 base and the J segment 2 bases; nucleotides outside the gene matches: 5. The CDR3 coding sequence is TGCGCCAGCAGCTTGTTGCAGGGGGGAAACACTGAAGCTTTCTTT. Translated, it gives CASSLLQGGNTEAFF.

CDR3 nucleotides: TGTGCCAGCAGCTTAGGGGACTTGAGCACAGATACGCAGTATTTT. Its translation is CASSLGDLSTDTQYF. The chain is built from TRBV5-4 and TRBJ2-3; maybe TRBD2 (6 bases). CDR3 length: 15 residues. V lost 2 bases and J 0 bases, leaving 10 bases between the germline ends. Germline V lookup: CDR1 SGHNT, CDR2 YYREEE (reference sequence).

The rearrangement links TRBV12-1 to TRBJ2-3; the DNA was not compared with TRBD2, the D call given in the table. TRBV12-1 is a pseudogene locus. This CDR3 spans 19 amino acids. Here the CDR3 reads CASSFCPSGGRGSTDTQYF. In nucleotides, the CDR3 is TGTGCCAGCAGCTTTTGTCCTAGCGGGGGCCGCGGGAGCACAGATACGCAGTATTTT.

The V and J genes are TRBV5-3 and TRBJ2-3; TRBD2 aligns across 7 bases. TRBV5-3 is an ORF; its function is uncertain. This CDR3 has 17 residues. V lost 1 base to trimming and J lost 1 base; unmatched junction nucleotides: 9. Here the CDR3 reads CARSLRRGVPGTDTQYF. The CDR3 region has the DNA TGTGCCAGAAGCTTGCGCCGGGGGGTTCCGGGCACAGATACGCAGTATTTT.

As for this clone: The same CDR3 arises from other DNA sequences in this sample as well. J is TRBJ2-3 and V is TRBV5-1, with 10 positions matching TRBD2. J was trimmed by 3 bases and V by 0 bases; bases with no gene match: 1. The CDR3 loop spans 15 amino acids. Germline assignment: CDR1 SGHRS and CDR2 YFSETQ. CDR3 loop: CASSLELAGTDTQYF. For the CDR3, the DNA is TGCGCCAGCAGCTTGGAACTAGCGGGGACAGATACGCAGTATTTT. The entire variable domain, with the rest obtained from reference TRBV5-1 and TRBJ2-3, is as follows: KAGVTQTPRYLIKTRGQQVTLSCSPISGHRSVSWYQQTPGQGLQFLFEYFSETQRNKGNFPGRFSGRQFSNSRSEMNVSTLELGDSALYLCASSLELAGTDTQYFGPGTRLTVL.

The chain links TRBV7-9 to TRBJ2-7; TRBD2 matches at 7 bases. V trimming: 5 bases; J trimming: 1 base; junction bases outside the gene matches: 11. Germline V CDR1 and CDR2: SEHNR, FQNEAQ (reference sequence). The CDR3 extends over 16 amino acids. The CDR3 nucleotides read TGTGCCAGCAGCAAAGGATCGGTGGGGGGGTCCTACGAGCAGTACTTC. This codes for CASSKGSVGGSYEQYF.

V usage is TRBV9 and J usage is TRBJ2-3; TRBD2 matches 7 bases. The CDR3 sequence is 15 residues long. Trimming cost V 4 bases and J 1 base; bases outside gene matches: 6. Germline V gene data show CDR1 as SGDLS and CDR2 as YYNGEE. CDR3 nucleotides: TGTGCCAGCAGCCCGATGCTAGCGGGCACAGATACGCAGTATTTT. This encodes CASSPMLAGTDTQYF.

This chain connects TRBV5-1 to TRBJ1-1; the match to TRBD1 covers 7 bases. Trimming removed 3 bases from V and 5 bases from J; junction bases left unmatched: 10. This CDR3 is built from 15 residues. Germline values: CDR1 SGHRS, CDR2 YFSETQ. The CDR3 region has the DNA TGCGCCAGCAGCTCGGAGACAGGGTGGGTTACTGAAGCTTTCTTT. Protein product: CASSSETGWVTEAFF.

Only a few counts were recorded for this clone. The chain has TRBV2 and TRBJ1-5; D unclear. The germline V gene encodes CDR1 SNHLY and CDR2 FYNNEI. Trimming stripped 0 bases from V and 5 bases from J, with 11 bases between. This CDR3 is 15 amino acids long. This chain's CDR3 is CASSEALPDYQPQHF. CDR3 coding DNA: TGTGCCAGCAGTGAAGCGCTCCCAGATTATCAGCCCCAGCATTTT.

In its sample, this clone was seen once. The chain combines TRBV5-1 with TRBJ2-2, with D perhaps TRBD1 (6 bases). The CDR3 runs to 15 residues. Germline CDR1 SGHRS, CDR2 YFSETQ. Trimming removed 2 bases from V and 2 bases from J, with 10 bases in between. The CDR3 sequence is CASSFTGLNTGELFF. The CDR3 region has the DNA TGCGCCAGCAGCTTTACAGGGCTTAACACCGGGGAGCTGTTTTTT. The variable domain in full, with the rest retrieved from reference TRBV5-1 and TRBJ2-2, is KAGVTQTPRYLIKTRGQQVTLSCSPISGHRSVSWYQQTPGQGLQFLFEYFSETQRNKGNFPGRFSGRQFSNSRSEMNVSTLELGDSALYLCASSFTGLNTGELFFGEGSRLTVL.

This clone was seen a single time. The V and J genes are TRBV19 and TRBJ1-2; 10 bases fit TRBD1. The J segment lost 4 bases and the V segment lost 4 bases, leaving 6 bases of the junction unmatched. Germline V gene sequence: CDR1 LNHDA, CDR2 SQIVND (reference sequence). The CDR3 has 15 residues. CDR3 protein: CASSTQGQGIYGYTF. The CDR3 bases are TGTGCCAGTAGTACTCAGGGACAGGGGATCTATGGCTACACCTTC.